These T cell receptor beta chains were read from a single sample in a study of long-term antiretroviral therapy in people with HIV. Sequencing was performed with immunoSEQ multiplex PCR; in TCRdb, only in-frame clones are kept and a portion is missing. In the table there are 44,000 or so clones, over 90% of which are singletons. The sequencing here drew on unsorted PBMCs, taken 3.7 years after starting antiretroviral therapy. The source of these receptors is a woman between 50 and 59 years old with HIV. The CDR3 runs from the conserved cysteine through the conserved F or W. A D gene is named only where the DNA matches it firmly. The listing skips clone size in some rows; elsewhere it reads once, few, many or a size class.

.,TRBJ1-2,TRBV5-4,.,TGTGCCAGCAGCACAGGACCCCCAGGAACTTCTAACTATGGCTACACCTTC,CASSTGPPGTSNYGYTF
.,TRBJ1-1,TRBV19,.,TGTGCCAGTTCTGACACTGAAGCTTTCTTT,CASSDTEAFF
.,TRBJ1-1,TRBV6-5,.,TGTGCCAGCAGTTACGACAGGAACACTGAAGCTTTCTTT,CASSYDRNTEAFF
.,TRBJ2-5,TRBV6-5,TRBD2,TGTGCCAGCAGTTACTCGACGGGGGGGCGAGAGACCCAGTACTTC,CASSYSTGGRETQYF
few,TRBJ1-4,TRBV6-1,.,TGTGCCAGCAGTGAAGGGGAAAAACTGTTTTTT,CASSEGEKLFF
.,TRBJ1-1,TRBV6-1,TRBD1,TGTGCCAGCAGTACAGGGGGGACTGAAGCTTTCTTT,CASSTGGTEAFF
.,TRBJ1-1,TRBV5-1,.,TGCGCCAGCAGCTTGGTAGTGACAGGAGGACAGGCTTTCTTT,CASSLVVTGGQAFF
once,TRBJ1-1,TRBV4-1,.,TGCGCCAGCAGCCAAGATTGGCAGGGGAACACTGAAGCTTTCTTT,CASSQDWQGNTEAFF
.,TRBJ2-1,TRBV4-1,TRBD2,TGCGCCAGCAGCCAGGCGACTAGCGGGGGGGAGAATGAGCAGTTCTTC,CASSQATSGGENEQFF
.,TRBJ2-1,TRBV5-1,.,TGCGCCAGCAGCTTCGGCAGGAGCTCCTACAATGAGCAGTTCTTC,CASSFGRSSYNEQFF
few,TRBJ1-2,TRBV2,TRBD1,TGTGCCAGCAGTGTTGGACAGGGGCTCTCTGGCTACACCTTC,CASSVGQGLSGYTF
.,TRBJ1-3,TRBV10-3,.,TGTGCCATCAGTCGGGGTGCGGGGGCTGGAAACACCATATATTTT,CAISRGAGAGNTIYF
.,TRBJ2-5,TRBV4-3,TRBD2,TGCGCCAGCAGCCAAGCTACTAGCGGGGGGGCCTCATACCAAGAGACCCAGTACTTC,CASSQATSGGASYQETQYF
.,TRBJ2-7,TRBV19,TRBD1,TGTGCCAGTAGTATTTCCGGGACAGGGCTCTACGAGCAGTACTTC,CASSISGTGLYEQYF
medium-sized,TRBJ2-7,TRBV7-2,.,TGTGCCAGCAGCTTCGGGGCCCTCTCCTACGAGCAGTACTTC,CASSFGALSYEQYF
.,TRBJ1-1,TRBV6-5,.,TGTGCCAGCAGCGGACTCACCCAAGGGACTGAAGCTTTCTTT,CASSGLTQGTEAFF
.,TRBJ2-5,TRBV6-5,TRBD1,TGTGCCAGCAGCACAGGGGCCCAAGAGACCCAGTACTTC,CASSTGAQETQYF
.,TRBJ2-7,TRBV25-1,.,TGTGCCAGCAGTGAATCAGGAGGGATCTACGAGCAGTACTTC,CASSESGGIYEQYF
.,TRBJ2-3,TRBV6-6,.,TGTGCCAGCAGGCGAACAGATACGCAGTATTTT,CASRRTDTQYF
.,TRBJ2-7,TRBV2,.,TGTGCCAGCAGTACAACCGCGGGCGAGCAGTACTTC,CASSTTAGEQYF
few,TRBJ2-7,TRBV6-6,.,TGTGCCAGCAGCTTTGGGACCGTGCAGTACTTC,CASSFGTVQYF
.,TRBJ2-5,TRBV30,.,TGTGCCTGGATGAGGAGGGTACAAGAGACCCAGTACTTC,CAWMRRVQETQYF
.,TRBJ1-1,TRBV6-1,.,TGTGCCAGCAGTGAAGCAGGCTTGAACACTGAAGCTTTCTTT,CASSEAGLNTEAFF
.,TRBJ1-2,TRBV7-2,.,TGTGCCAGCAGCTTAGAGGGAGCAGGGGTTAGGGACTATGGCTACACCTTC,CASSLEGAGVRDYGYTF
.,TRBJ1-6,TRBV2,TRBD1,TGTGCCAGCAGTCCTTGGACAGGGGGAAATTCACCCCTCCACTTT,CASSPWTGGNSPLHF
.,TRBJ2-2,TRBV6-5,.,TGTGCCAGCACTAGAGCTCGTAACACCGGGGAGCTGTTTTTT,CASTRARNTGELFF
.,TRBJ2-5,TRBV11-2,.,TGTGCCAGCAGCTTAGAACCCCTCCAGGTGACTCAGTACTTC,CASSLEPLQVTQYF
once,TRBJ2-7,TRBV5-6,TRBD2,TGTGCCAGCAGCACCAGCTCCTTGACTAGCGGGGGGATCTACGAGCAGTACTTC,CASSTSSLTSGGIYEQYF
.,TRBJ2-5,TRBV15,.,TGTGCCACCAGCAGAGATGGGGCCGAAAGAGAGACCCAGTACTTC,CATSRDGAERETQYF
.,TRBJ1-4,TRBV6-6,TRBD1,TGTGCCAGCAGTTACGGGACAGAGGCAGCTAATGAAAAACTGTTTTTT,CASSYGTEAANEKLFF
.,TRBJ1-6,TRBV5-1,TRBD1,TGCGCCAGCAGCCCCCTCGGACAGGGCCCTGACTATAATTCACCCCTCCACTTT,CASSPLGQGPDYNSPLHF
.,TRBJ2-1,TRBV5-6,TRBD1,TGTGCCAGCAGCTTCCAGGGGGCGGCTGAGCAGTTCTTC,CASSFQGAAEQFF
.,TRBJ1-1,TRBV9,.,TGTGCCAGCAGCGTAGAAATGTGGAACACTGAAGCTTTCTTT,CASSVEMWNTEAFF
once,TRBJ2-1,TRBV19,TRBD2,TGTGCCAGTAGCAGGACTAGCGGGGGAAGAAAGTTCTTC,CASSRTSGGRKFF